This is a list of T cell receptor beta chains from one sample in a study of beta chain features in type 1 diabetes. The protocol was immunoSEQ multiplex PCR, while the TCRdb copy is restricted to in-frame clones and leaves out a portion. The sample includes some 150,000 clones, around 9.3% of them seen just once. Sequencing was performed on naive CD4+ T cells from blood. These receptors came from a man younger than 35 in good health. The conserved cysteine and the conserved F or W are not part of the CDR3 here. The order of the fields is J gene, V gene, clone size, CDR3 length, CDR3 protein. Size is stated for part of the rows, as once, few or many counts, or as a class when the clone is expanded.

j_gene: TRBJ2-7
v_gene: TRBV6-1
abundance: few
len: 12
CDR3aa: ASRAGGAVLEQY

j_gene: TRBJ2-7
v_gene: TRBV18
abundance: NA
len: 11
CDR3aa: ASSPTDTYEQY

j_gene: TRBJ2-3
v_gene: TRBV11-2
abundance: few
len: 12
CDR3aa: ASSLAQGIDTQY

j_gene: TRBJ1-1
v_gene: TRBV30
abundance: few
len: 11
CDR3aa: AWIITGDTEAF

j_gene: TRBJ2-7
v_gene: TRBV7-2
abundance: many
len: 12
CDR3aa: ASSLERLAGEQY

j_gene: TRBJ2-5
v_gene: TRBV11-3
abundance: NA
len: 13
CDR3aa: ASSQGLAGRETQY

j_gene: TRBJ1-1
v_gene: TRBV7-9
abundance: NA
len: 13
CDR3aa: ASSFDRYSGTEAF

j_gene: TRBJ2-3
v_gene: TRBV29-1
abundance: many
len: 11
CDR3aa: SVRSESTDTQY

j_gene: TRBJ2-7
v_gene: TRBV6-5
abundance: few
len: 13
CDR3aa: ASSTLWTGGYEQY

j_gene: TRBJ2-3
v_gene: TRBV2
abundance: NA
len: 10
CDR3aa: ASSELGRERG

j_gene: TRBJ2-7
v_gene: TRBV11-2
abundance: few
len: 14
CDR3aa: ASSFATSGGPYEQY

j_gene: TRBJ1-1
v_gene: TRBV7-9
abundance: NA
len: 11
CDR3aa: ASSRDQGTEAF

j_gene: TRBJ2-1
v_gene: TRBV5-4
abundance: NA
len: 13
CDR3aa: ASSRGQGESGEQF

j_gene: TRBJ1-5
v_gene: TRBV4-3
abundance: many
len: 11
CDR3aa: ASSQQPGGAQH

j_gene: TRBJ2-5
v_gene: TRBV2
abundance: few
len: 12
CDR3aa: ATHWTSGRETQY

j_gene: TRBJ2-1
v_gene: TRBV11-2
abundance: NA
len: 11
CDR3aa: ASSIDRAHEQF

j_gene: TRBJ2-4
v_gene: TRBV29-1
abundance: many
len: 13
CDR3aa: SASDRSLAKNIQY

j_gene: TRBJ2-5
v_gene: TRBV7-9
abundance: many
len: 10
CDR3aa: ASSPQAETQY

j_gene: TRBJ2-7
v_gene: TRBV4-2
abundance: NA
len: 13
CDR3aa: ASSQSGGTSYEQY

j_gene: TRBJ1-2
v_gene: TRBV27
abundance: few
len: 11
CDR3aa: ASSFTGGTGYT

j_gene: TRBJ2-7
v_gene: TRBV4-3
abundance: NA
len: 15
CDR3aa: ASSQDFKAGTTYEQY

j_gene: TRBJ2-1
v_gene: TRBV4-1
abundance: many
len: 15
CDR3aa: ASSRLTGTPGGDEQF

j_gene: TRBJ1-5
v_gene: TRBV7-9
abundance: few
len: 14
CDR3aa: ASSLVAGGGNQPQH

j_gene: TRBJ2-2
v_gene: TRBV7-3
abundance: NA
len: 12
CDR3aa: ASASQGATGELF

j_gene: TRBJ2-3
v_gene: TRBV21-1
abundance: NA
len: 13
CDR3aa: ASSKGGGLPDTQY

j_gene: TRBJ2-7
v_gene: TRBV6-4
abundance: NA
len: 12
CDR3aa: ASSSGGTRYEQY

j_gene: TRBJ2-2
v_gene: TRBV9
abundance: few
len: 10
CDR3aa: ASRRGAGELF

j_gene: TRBJ1-5
v_gene: TRBV7-5
abundance: NA
len: 16
CDR3aa: ARSLRGAGTGVNQPQH